The 31 T cell receptor beta chains in this list originate from one sample, sequenced in a study of blood T cell repertoires in COVID-19. Sequenced by immunoSEQ multiplex PCR; TCRdb stores in-frame clones only, minus some. The data show roughly 43,000 clones, about 88% seen once. Sequenced: peripheral blood. Every receptor here comes from a man in his 70s with active COVID-19.

This chain joins TRBV6-6 and TRBJ1-1; a weak D match, TRBD1 (5 bases). The ends were cut back, 2 bases at V and 3 bases at J, with 13 bases in the middle. Germline V gives CDR1 MNHNY, CDR2 SVGAGI (reference sequence). The CDR3 contains 15 residues. The CDR3 reads CASSYKGVLDTEAFF. The CDR3 DNA reads TGTGCCAGCAGTTACAAAGGGGTATTGGACACTGAAGCTTTCTTT.

The J gene is TRBJ2-2, the V gene TRBV4-1; unclear D gene. In germline, CDR1 is MGHRA, CDR2 YSYEKL. Trimming shortened V by 0 bases and J by 4 bases, and 12 bases separated the two germline ends. CDR3 length equals 16 residues. The CDR3 bases are TGCGCCAGCAGCCAAGATGATACGGTTTTCACCGGGGAGCTGTTTTTT. It yields the protein CASSQDDTVFTGELFF.

This clone counts as medium-sized (0.01 to 0.1%). The chain employs TRBV19 and TRBJ2-7; TRBD2 agrees at 12 bases. The CDR3 totals 17 residues. Looked up from germline, CDR1 is LNHDA and CDR2 is SQIVND (reference sequence). J gave up 0 bases and V 5 bases, and 8 bases lay outside the gene matches. The CDR3 loop reads CASSQSGLAGSSYEQYF. The CDR3 DNA sequence: TGTGCCAGTAGTCAGTCAGGACTAGCGGGGAGCTCCTACGAGCAGTACTTC.

The J gene is TRBJ1-6, the V gene TRBV15; no clear D gene. V gave up 2 bases and J gave up 5 bases, with 10 bases separating them. The CDR3 is 15 amino acids. CDR1 and CDR2 from the germline V gene are LNHNV and YYDKDF (reference sequence). CDR3 region: CATSRTISHNSPLHF. The CDR3 nucleotides are TGTGCCACCAGCAGAACAATCTCACATAATTCACCCCTCCACTTT.

The gene calls are TRBV4-2 and TRBJ1-1; perhaps TRBD1 as D (6 bases). Germline V gene data show CDR1 as LGHNA and CDR2 as YNFKEQ. This CDR3 is 16 amino acids long. Trimming took off 0 bases at V and 1 base at J, with 12 bases between the two ends. The CDR3 reads CASSQDLRGANTEAFF. The DNA for the CDR3 is TGTGCCAGCAGCCAAGATCTGCGGGGGGCGAACACTGAAGCTTTCTTT.

This CDR3 reads CASSQASGDRHNEQFF. CDR3 bases: TGCGCCAGCAGCCAAGCTAGCGGGGATCGCCACAATGAGCAGTTCTTC. V gene TRBV4-3 combines with J gene TRBJ2-1; 9 nucleotides align to TRBD2. This CDR3 comprises 16 residues. In germline, CDR1 is LGHNA, CDR2 YSLEER. The junction had 6 bases not matched to a gene; V was cut back by 1 base and J by 5 bases.

The chain combines TRBV6-5 with TRBJ1-2; 11 bases align to TRBD1. Trimming removed 6 bases from V and 7 bases from J; junction bases left unmatched: 1. CDR1 is MNHEY, CDR2 SVGAGI, per germline. This CDR3 has 12 residues. The CDR3 bases are TGTGCCAGCAGGGACAGGGGGCTTGGCTACACCTTC. This codes for CASRDRGLGYTF.

This clone was seen more than once but under ten times. For the CDR3, the DNA is TGCGCCAGCAGCTTGGGGTCAGGGTTCGGGTACACCTTC. It translates to CASSLGSGFGYTF. V and J are TRBV5-1 and TRBJ1-2; D is possibly TRBD1 (5 bases). The CDR3 totals 13 residues. Per the germline V gene, CDR1 is SGHRS and CDR2 is YFSETQ. The V end was cut by 0 bases, the J end by 11 bases, with 14 bases between.

V usage is TRBV3-1 (or the pseudogene TRBV3-2) and J usage is TRBJ2-1; perhaps TRBD2 as D (5 bases). The CDR3 length is 13 residues. Looked up from germline, CDR1 is LGHDT and CDR2 is YNNKEL (reference sequence). Trimming pared 3 bases from V and 6 bases from J, leaving 9 bases between. CDR3 loop: CASSQRRSNEQFF. The CDR3 bases are TGTGCCAGCAGCCAGAGGAGGTCCAATGAGCAGTTCTTC.

The chain uses TRBV10-2 and TRBJ2-5, with D maybe TRBD1 (6 bases). V shed 8 bases and J shed 5 bases, with 12 bases lying between them. Germline CDR1 WSHSY, CDR2 SAAADI. The CDR3 runs to 12 residues. The DNA for the CDR3 is TGCGCCAGCTCAACAGGGTCCGAGACCCAGTACTTC. Protein sequence: CASSTGSETQYF.

The rearrangement links TRBV3-1 (or the pseudogene TRBV3-2) to TRBJ1-4, with 7 positions matching TRBD1. V lost 4 bases to trimming and J lost 5 bases; unmatched junction nucleotides: 10. Germline values: CDR1 LGHDT, CDR2 YNNKEL (reference sequence). This CDR3 region has 16 residues. For the CDR3, the DNA is TGTGCCAGCAGCCGAAATCCGGGACAGAAGAATGAAAAACTGTTTTTT. Amino acids: CASSRNPGQKNEKLFF.

The chain uses TRBV10-3 and TRBJ2-5, with a tentative D call TRBD1 (5 bases). In germline, CDR1 is ENHRY, CDR2 SYGVKD. The V end was cut by 3 bases, the J end by 1 base, with 6 bases between. The CDR3 runs to 13 residues. The CDR3 sequence: CAISEQVQETQYF. In DNA, the CDR3 is TGTGCCATCAGTGAACAGGTCCAAGAGACCCAGTACTTC.

The chain combines TRBV19 with TRBJ2-2; the D gene is possibly TRBD1 (6 bases). CDR3 length: 13 residues. V dropped 10 bases and J dropped 4 bases, with 13 bases sitting between them. CDR1 and CDR2 (germline): LNHDA, SQIVND (reference sequence). The CDR3 DNA follows: TGTGCCACCAGGGGACCGAGCACCGGGGAGCTGTTTTTT. Residues: CATRGPSTGELFF.

The chain combines TRBV5-5 with TRBJ2-1; 7 bases map to TRBD1. CDR3 length equals 14 residues. CDR1 is SGHKS and CDR2 is YYEKEE in the germline V gene (reference sequence). Losses at the gene ends were 0 bases for V and 5 bases for J; bases not matched to a gene: 2. The CDR3 sequence is CASSLGQGDNEQFF. In DNA, the CDR3 is TGTGCCAGCAGCTTGGGTCAGGGGGACAATGAGCAGTTCTTC. Combining the CDR3 with reference TRBV5-5 and TRBJ2-1 gives the whole variable domain DAGVTQSPTHLIKTRGQQVTLRCSPISGHKSVSWYQQVLGQGPQFIFQYYEKEERGRGNFPDRFSARQFPNYSSELNVNALLLGDSALYLCASSLGQGDNEQFFGPGTRLTVL.

This clone was detected once. V is TRBV7-3 and J is TRBJ1-3; D call uncertain. The CDR3 runs 15 residues. Germline V gene data show CDR1 as SGHTA and CDR2 as FQGTGA. V lost 5 bases, J lost 0 bases, and 11 bases lay in between. Written as DNA, the CDR3 is TGTGCCAGCAGCCCCGCCTCGGGCTCTGGAAACACCATATATTTT. It is translated as CASSPASGSGNTIYF.

The chain combines TRBV4-2 with TRBJ2-7, with TRBD1 matching over 11 bases. Germline CDR1 LGHNA, CDR2 YNFKEQ. This CDR3 spans 16 amino acids. With V trimmed by 0 bases and J by 4 bases, 5 bases remained unmatched. The CDR3 loop is CASSQDQGQGAYEQYF. CDR3 DNA: TGTGCCAGCAGCCAAGATCAAGGACAGGGGGCTTACGAGCAGTACTTC.

The chain combines TRBV2 with TRBJ2-3; D might be TRBD1 (6 bases). The CDR3 consists of 13 residues. CDR1 and CDR2 from the germline V gene are SNHLY and FYNNEI. The germline V and J ends were trimmed by 2 bases and 7 bases, with 10 bases remaining between them. The CDR3 DNA follows: TGTGCCAGCAGTGAACTGAGGGGGAATACGCAGTATTTT. Amino acids: CASSELRGNTQYF.

The chain uses TRBV6-6 and TRBJ1-5, with 10 bases lining up with TRBD1. The length of the CDR3 is 15 residues. V shed 7 bases, J shed 4 bases, and the junction held 7 bases outside the gene matches. Germline V lookup: CDR1 MNHNY, CDR2 SVGAGI (reference sequence). The CDR3 here is CASNRDRGRNQPQHF. Here the CDR3 DNA reads TGTGCCAGCAACCGGGACAGGGGACGAAATCAGCCCCAGCATTTT.

V and J are TRBV5-1 and TRBJ1-4; 7 bases line up with TRBD1. With V trimmed by 0 bases and J by 10 bases, 12 bases remained unmatched. This CDR3 region has 16 residues. Germline loops: CDR1 SGHRS, CDR2 YFSETQ. CDR3 amino acids: CASSLGGDRDPGKLFF. CDR3 DNA: TGCGCCAGCAGCTTGGGGGGTGACAGGGATCCGGGAAAACTGTTTTTT.

This clone has a handful of counts. The chain combines TRBV7-6 with TRBJ1-3, with D uncertain. CDR1 and CDR2 (germline): SGHVS, FNYEAQ. The CDR3 has 16 residues. Trimming shortened V by 5 bases and J by 1 base, and 15 bases separated the two germline ends. The DNA of the CDR3 is TGTGCCAGCAGCCCTAGTAGCGGGCCGTCTGGAAACACCATATATTTT. Amino acids: CASSPSSGPSGNTIYF.

The chain links TRBV5-4 to TRBJ1-1; 8 positions match TRBD1. This CDR3 is built from 13 residues. Germline V lookup: CDR1 SGHNT, CDR2 YYREEE (reference sequence). After removal of 0 bases from V and 11 bases from J, the junction contained 6 bases not matched to a gene. Here the CDR3 DNA reads TGTGCCAGCAGCTTGGGGACAGGGAGGGAGGCTTTCTTT. Its translation is CASSLGTGREAFF. Using reference TRBV5-4 and TRBJ1-1 for the parts outside the CDR3, the full variable domain is ETGVTQSPTHLIKTRGQQVTLRCSSQSGHNTVSWYQQALGQGPQFIFQYYREEENGRGNFPPRFSGLQFPNYSSELNVNALELDDSALYLCASSLGTGREAFFGQGTRLTVV.

V usage is TRBV28 and J usage is TRBJ2-2, with 10 bases identical to TRBD1. V shed 7 bases, J shed 12 bases, and the junction held 14 bases outside the gene matches. The CDR3 contains 15 residues. CDR1 is MDHEN and CDR2 is SYDVKM in the germline V gene. CDR3 sequence: CASTQSGTGVGQLFF. The CDR3 bases are TGTGCCAGCACCCAAAGTGGGACAGGGGTTGGGCAGCTGTTTTTT. Based on the CDR3 plus reference TRBV28 and TRBJ2-2, the full variable domain is DVKVTQSSRYLVKRTGEKVFLECVQDMDHENMFWYRQDPGLGLRLIYFSYDVKMKEKGDIPEGYSVSREKKERFSLILESASTNQTSMYLCASTQSGTGVGQLFFGEGSRLTVL.

The chain employs TRBV6-2 or TRBV6-3 and TRBJ2-7, with 11 bases identical to TRBD1. Germline loops: CDR1 MNHEY, CDR2 SVGEGT. This CDR3 is 14 amino acids long. V was clipped by 5 bases and J by 3 bases; unmatched bases: 3. The CDR3 reads CASSAGTGGYEQYF. CDR3 DNA: TGTGCCAGCAGTGCCGGGACAGGGGGCTACGAGCAGTACTTC.

The chain joins TRBV10-1 to TRBJ1-2; no definite D call. The germline V gene encodes CDR1 WNHNN and CDR2 SYGVQD (reference sequence). The CDR3 totals 13 residues. V lost 3 bases and J lost 4, with 9 bases in between. CDR3 sequence (DNA): TGCGCCAGCAGTGAATCACTGTCCTATGGCTACACCTTC. This translates into CASSESLSYGYTF.

The rearrangement joins TRBV3-1 (or the pseudogene TRBV3-2) to TRBJ2-7, with 8 bases that match TRBD2. This CDR3 is 13 amino acids long. V dropped 6 bases and J dropped 2; count of bases not matched to a gene: 3. Germline loops: CDR1 LGHDT, CDR2 YNNKEL (reference sequence). Here the CDR3 reads CASRTSETYEQYF. CDR3 nucleotides: TGTGCCAGCAGGACTAGCGAGACCTACGAGCAGTACTTC.

V gene TRBV4-1 combines with J gene TRBJ2-5; D ambiguous. Trimming shortened V by 4 bases and J by 2 bases, and 14 bases separated the two germline ends. This CDR3 is 15 amino acids long. CDR1 is MGHRA and CDR2 is YSYEKL in the germline V gene. The CDR3 DNA sequence: TGCGCCAGCAGCCTCCAAAGTGGCCAGCAAGAGACCCAGTACTTC. Translation: CASSLQSGQQETQYF.

This chain joins TRBV28 and TRBJ2-2, with TRBD1 matching over 8 bases. Germline CDR1 MDHEN, CDR2 SYDVKM. CDR3 length equals 14 residues. With V trimmed by 10 bases and J by 3 bases, 7 bases remained unmatched. CDR3 protein: CAIGQGGYTGELFF. For the CDR3, the DNA is TGTGCCATCGGACAGGGAGGTTACACCGGGGAGCTGTTTTTT. Using reference TRBV28 and TRBJ2-2 for the parts outside the CDR3, the full variable domain is DVKVTQSSRYLVKRTGEKVFLECVQDMDHENMFWYRQDPGLGLRLIYFSYDVKMKEKGDIPEGYSVSREKKERFSLILESASTNQTSMYLCAIGQGGYTGELFFGEGSRLTVL.

The chain employs TRBV5-8 and TRBJ2-1; 8 bases are shared with TRBD1. CDR3 length: 17 residues. Germline assignment: CDR1 SGHTS and CDR2 YDEGEE. The V gene end was trimmed by 4 bases and the J gene end by 1 base; junction bases not matched to a gene: 10. The CDR3 protein is CASSDKQGVRSYNEQFF. Here the CDR3 DNA reads TGTGCCAGCAGCGACAAACAGGGGGTAAGGTCCTACAATGAGCAGTTCTTC.

This clone was seen only once. V and J are TRBV5-6 and TRBJ1-2, with no clear D. The CDR3 length is 12 residues. Germline CDR1 SGHDT, CDR2 YYEEEE. Trimming took 4 bases from V and 1 from J, leaving 5 bases between them. CDR3 DNA: TGTGCCAGCAGCCTTAGTAACTATGGCTACACCTTC. It encodes CASSLSNYGYTF.

The genes are TRBV19 and TRBJ2-7; 7 bases line up with TRBD1. Germline values: CDR1 LNHDA, CDR2 SQIVND (reference sequence). The CDR3 contains 14 residues. The V gene end was trimmed by 1 base and the J gene end by 2 bases; junction bases not matched to a gene: 2. CDR3 sequence: CASSIGQGTYEQYF. CDR3 nucleotides: TGTGCCAGTAGTATAGGACAGGGCACCTACGAGCAGTACTTC.

This rearrangement joins TRBV18 to TRBJ2-2; 8 bases fit TRBD1. Trimming cost V 3 bases and J 6 bases; bases outside gene matches: 6. Germline CDR1 and CDR2: KGHSH and LQKENI. This CDR3 is built from 15 residues. Written as DNA, the CDR3 is TGTGCCAGCTCACCTAGGACAGGGAATGCCGGGGAGCTGTTTTTT. Encoded protein: CASSPRTGNAGELFF.